These T cell receptor beta chains were read from a single sample in a study of blood T cell repertoires in COVID-19. Clones were read by immunoSEQ multiplex PCR, and TCRdb kept only the in-frame ones, dropping some. The table lists a few hundred thousand clones, 80% to 90% of them singletons. Sequenced input: PBMCs or T cells enriched from blood (not recorded which). The receptor source for this set is a woman aged 25 to 39 who had recovered from COVID-19. The CDR3 runs from the conserved cysteine through the conserved F or W. The D gene is left open where the match is weak. Rows give clone size only sometimes, using once, few, many, or a class for an expanded clone.

abundance,d_gene,v_gene,j_gene,CDR3aa,CDR3nt
-,-,TRBV29-1,TRBJ2-2,CSVEVLGADTGELFF,TGCAGCGTTGAAGTGCTGGGGGCAGACACCGGGGAGCTGTTTTTT
-,TRBD1,TRBV4-1,TRBJ2-7,CASSQPTGADEQYF,TGCGCCAGCAGCCAACCGACAGGGGCGGACGAGCAGTACTTC
-,-,TRBV30,TRBJ2-7,CAWSAPLPPGTQFFSYEQYF,TGTGCCTGGAGCGCACCCTTACCTCCCGGGACACAATTCTTTTCCTACGAGCAGTACTTC
-,-,TRBV4-1,TRBJ2-1,CASSQDRTAYNEQFF,TGCGCCAGCAGCCAAGATAGGACAGCCTACAATGAGCAGTTCTTC
few,-,TRBV11-2,TRBJ1-5,CASSLNRERQPQHF,TGTGCCAGCAGCTTAAACAGGGAGAGGCAGCCCCAGCATTTT
-,TRBD2,TRBV6-1,TRBJ2-5,CASSDGLAGGQETQYF,TGTGCCAGCAGTGACGGACTAGCGGGGGGACAAGAGACCCAGTACTTC
-,TRBD2,TRBV28,TRBJ2-3,CASSLRAGVADTQYF,TGTGCCAGCAGTTTACGAGCGGGAGTGGCTGATACGCAGTATTTT
-,-,TRBV28,TRBJ1-5,CASSLRGYSNQPQHF,TGTGCCAGCAGTCTCCGGGGATATAGCAATCAGCCCCAGCATTTT
-,-,TRBV27,TRBJ1-6,CASSLTPPGFSYNSPLHF,TGTGCCAGCAGTTTAACACCCCCAGGATTCTCCTATAATTCACCCCTCCACTTT
once,-,TRBV28,TRBJ1-2,CASNPFREGGYTF,TGTGCCAGCAACCCCTTTCGGGAGGGTGGCTACACCTTC
-,-,TRBV7-6,TRBJ2-7,CASSPIPRGAYYEQYF,TGTGCCAGCAGCCCTATCCCCCGGGGGGCGTATTACGAGCAGTACTTC